Reported below is one TCR beta chain. The table lists this clonotype with a few counts. Its antigen is not yet known. Per-nucleotide qualities are absent, and no much larger clonotype sits a single base away. Systemically healthy Caucasian individuals from Russia, some 38 in total and aged about 6 to 100 years, were included as donors. Each donor gave about 9.7 milliliters of peripheral blood, drawn into EDTA-treated Vacutainer tubes. Ficoll-Paque density-gradient centrifugation was used to isolate PBMCs, with at least 6.5 million obtained per sample. Total RNA, at least 6 micrograms per sample, was extracted from PBMCs with Trizol reagent. Naive CD45RAhigh/CD27high T cell percentages were measured by flow cytometry on a PBMC aliquot from every donor. The CDR3, from cysteine to phenylalanine, totals 15 residues. CDR3 DNA is the only sequence kept; it has 45 bases, read in frame from the first base. CDR1 MNHEY and CDR2 SVGEGT are derived from the germline V gene. The trim is 9 bases for V and 5 bases for J, with a gap of 20 bases between the germline ends.

This specimen comes from a study of blood T cells in healthy people across ages (dated by TCRdb to the mid-2010s). Broadly, across the study: In model experiments, template switching captured about one uniquely barcoded TCR beta cDNA molecule for every two T cells. To track age-related changes in TCR beta repertoire diversity, the study relied on deep sequencing normalized with unique cDNA molecular identifiers. Donors were grouped into four age groups: young (average 16 years), middle-aged (39), aged (about 59) and long-lived (just over 80). Using the same blood draw, the study looked at two additional independent replicas of 1 million unique cDNA reads for two donors, one aged 18 to 29 and the other aged 80 or older. Donors of different ages were randomly distributed across sequencing lanes to avoid experimental bias. Study-wide findings and limitations: Compared with the aged group, the long-lived group had more naive CD4+ T cells, fewer expanded clones and increased TCR diversity, a pattern suggesting age selection. Since profiling was done on bulk unsorted PBMCs, naive and antigen-experienced compartments could not be conclusively compared. The percentage of naive T cells measured by flow cytometry correlated strongly with observed TCR beta diversity. Estimates of total diversity from one million sequenced T cells were regarded as lower bounds and underestimates. Because the CMV infection status of the donors was unknown, age-related changes in expanded clonotypes may potentially have been confounded. Observed TCR beta diversity per million T cells fell roughly linearly with age, and a significant reduction was already apparent by age roughly 40.

Libraries came from 5' RACE. Sequencing used an Illumina HiSeq 2500. A second about 7 to 11 cycle PCR used a sample-barcoded 5' primer and a J-beta primer mix. A unique molecular identifier was introduced onto each TCR beta cDNA molecule by a template-switch 5' adaptor carrying 12 random nucleotides. Each sample yielded at least 2.5 million CDR3-containing paired-end reads. All of the RNA was converted into first-strand cDNA using the Mint cDNA synthesis kit, with a TRBC-specific oligonucleotide serving as the primer. After uracil-DNA glycosylase treatment, a first 18-cycle PCR used universal primers M1SS and BC2_uni_R on all cDNA. In the paper's pipeline: Each sample was normalized by randomly selecting 1 million high-quality reads, each carrying a distinct molecular identifier. Reads with shared molecular identifiers were discarded instead of being binned into consensus sequences. CDR3 identification, clonotype clustering and error correction used MiTCR with a Q25 quality threshold and the strictest error-elimination algorithm. Lower-bound total TCR beta diversity was estimated with a nonparametric unseen species model using Euler transformation. TCRdb's own reprocessing of the public reads used fastp at Q25 and MiXCR and kept productive beta chains. Here each entry gathers all rows of one CDR3 protein and keeps the most common genes and DNA. The V and J calls shown here were made by TCRdb, not taken from the authors' results. The sample table lists about 1.5 million distinct CDR3 sequences, approximately 38% of them with a count of one. Together, the top ten hold 7.9% of the sample.

The V and J segments used are TRBV6-2 or TRBV6-3 and TRBJ2-1, with TRBD1 perhaps the D gene, on 5 matching bases. The origin of this receptor is a woman between 18 and 29 years old in good health. The sequencing input was blood. The CDR3 region: CASRRRRRGHNEQFF. Read as DNA, the sequence is TGTGCCAGTCGTAGACGTAGAAGGGGTCACAATGAGCAGTTCTTC.